This TCR beta chain was profiled in a study of OX40 agonist ivuxolimab in advanced cancers. At the level of the study: Prior anti-PD-1, anti-PD-L1 or anti-CTLA-4 therapy was allowed; 40% to 50% had some. General study results and limits: The study found that CD8+ T cells averaged more expanded clones than CD4+.

TCRdb's table, derived via immunoSEQ multiplex PCR, lists solely in-frame clones and lacks some. The data contain over 25,000 clones, approximately 86% of them singletons. This clone was recorded at least ten times. The target antigen is unknown. Germline assignment: CDR1 MDHEN and CDR2 SYDVKM. This CDR3 has 13 residues. V lost 7 bases to trimming and J lost 6 bases; unmatched junction nucleotides: 4. The sequenced sample was CD4+ or CD8+ T cells sorted from blood, obtained in a trial of the OX40 agonist ivuxolimab. The receptor's source is an adult with an advanced solid tumor such as melanoma, head and neck, liver or kidney cancer. V gene TRBV28 combines with J gene TRBJ2-1; 9 nucleotides line up with TRBD1. CDR3 protein: CASNRGRTNEQFF. CDR3 sequence (DNA): TGTGCCAGCAACAGGGGGCGTACCAATGAGCAGTTCTTC. Using reference TRBV28 and TRBJ2-1 for the parts outside the CDR3, the full variable domain is DVKVTQSSRYLVKRTGEKVFLECVQDMDHENMFWYRQDPGLGLRLIYFSYDVKMKEKGDIPEGYSVSREKKERFSLILESASTNQTSMYLCASNRGRTNEQFFGPGTRLTVL.